This T cell receptor beta chain was sequenced during a study of blood T cell repertoires in COVID-19. On the study more broadly: Sources were T cells, B-cell-depleted T cells, or PBMCs; the material itself was cDNA or gDNA.

The CDR3 runs to 15 residues. Germline V CDR1 and CDR2: SGHTA, FQGNSA. V shed 5 bases and J shed 3 bases, with 17 bases lying between them. As processed by the authors: From reference gene primer amplification, estimates of nucleated cell counts were derived. Measured with immunoSEQ multiplex PCR; TCRdb has only the in-frame clones, and not every one. That table gives V, J and clone size, and the DNA gave D and trimming. The repertoire holds about 410,000 clones, with about nine tenths as singletons. The chain recombines TRBV7-2 with TRBJ2-7; possibly TRBD2 for D (5 bases). Material for sequencing was peripheral blood. The TCR comes from a woman aged 40 to 50 with COVID-19, enrolled during active disease. The CDR3 spells CASSPRTPKHYEQYF. The DNA of the CDR3 is TGTGCCAGCAGCCCCCGGACTCCAAAACACTACGAGCAGTACTTC.